The present T cell receptor (beta chain) was sequenced within a study of T cell repertoires in cytomegalovirus infection (dated 2019 in TCRdb). Describing the broader study: Peptide stimulations targeted recently identified HLA-C-restricted CMV epitopes, whose presentation resists viral immunomodulation, together with well-studied HLA-B-restricted epitopes. The HLA type of each donor mattered for the analysis, because public TCR beta signatures pointed to carriage of CMV infection along with the matching HLA type.

In the paper's terms, the treatment or condition label means: in vitro stimulation with specific CMV peptide epitopes to enrich CMV-specific T cells. The data were produced on an Illumina HiSeq 1500. The raw public reads went through TCRdb reprocessing: fastp at Q25, MiXCR clone calling, in-frame beta chains kept. Every entry covers one CDR3 protein and lists the most common genes and DNA from its rows. The sample table records approximately 730,000 distinct CDR3 sequences; around 31% of these occur just once. 15% to 20% of the sample is held by the ten biggest clonotypes. The table lists this clonotype with a few counts. Its antigen has not been determined. There are no base qualities to consult, and no much larger clone falls within one base. On the study overall, not on this receptor specifically: The ex vivo response was dominated by HLA-C-restricted CMV-specific TCR beta clonotypes, which also provided the single most frequent clonotype in two of eight donors. In both this cohort and an independent approximately 370-donor cohort, the cumulative frequency of public TCR beta family members distinguished carriers of CMV infection plus the relevant HLA type.

Unmatched junction bases come to 13, with V trimmed by 6 bases and J by 7 bases. From cysteine to phenylalanine, the CDR3 is 16 amino acids long. The CDR3 DNA has 48 bases and is translated from base 1. The source is a human donor in good health (CMV status not recorded). Some clones in this sample may be carry-over from other donors' samples. The rearrangement joined TRBV12-3 or TRBV12-4 to TRBJ2-1; 9 of the junction bases match TRBD1. This specimen consisted of cultured PBMCs, obtained from culture after CMV antigen stimulation. The CDR3 region reads CASRPNTGGAGNEQFF. The DNA sequence is TGTGCCAGCAGACCTAACACAGGGGGCGCCGGAAATGAGCAGTTCTTC.